The source of this T cell receptor (beta chain) is a study of CD8+CD57+ T cells in acquired aplastic anemia. The CDR3 length is 14 residues. CDR1 and CDR2 from the germline V gene are SGHVS and FQNEAQ. A word on this clonotype: At one of its ends the junction is not consistent with the germline gene, which may arise from a read error.

In patients chosen for sequencing, flow cytometry had shown CD8+CD57+ cell expansion. CDR3 and TCR beta VDJ profiling relied on genomic DNA as the template. TCRdb reprocessed the reads via MiXCR and lists one record per CDR3 protein. The sample lists a few hundred thousand distinct CDR3 sequences, 82% occurring once. Input material: sorted CD4+, CD8+, or CD8+CD57+ T cells (not recorded which) from PBMCs. The receptor's source is a human donor with aplastic anemia. The chain links TRBV7-8 to TRBJ2-5; D unresolved. CDR3 sequence: CASSFHPDETTLSF. CDR3 bases: TGTGCCAGCAGCTTTCATCCAGACGAGACAACCCTTTCCTTC.